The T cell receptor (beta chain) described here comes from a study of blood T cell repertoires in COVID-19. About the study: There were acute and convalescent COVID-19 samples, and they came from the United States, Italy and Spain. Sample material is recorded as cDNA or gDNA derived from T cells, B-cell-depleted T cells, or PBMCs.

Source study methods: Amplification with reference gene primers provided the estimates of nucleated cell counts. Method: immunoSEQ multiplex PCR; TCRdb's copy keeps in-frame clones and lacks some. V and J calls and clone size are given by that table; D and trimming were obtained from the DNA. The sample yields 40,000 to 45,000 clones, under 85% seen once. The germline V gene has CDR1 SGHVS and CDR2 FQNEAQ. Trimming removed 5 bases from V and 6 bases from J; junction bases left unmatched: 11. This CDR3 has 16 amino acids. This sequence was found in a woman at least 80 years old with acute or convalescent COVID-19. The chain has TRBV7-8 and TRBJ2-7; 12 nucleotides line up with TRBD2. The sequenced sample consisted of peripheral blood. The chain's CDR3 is CASSQLALAGGTEQYF. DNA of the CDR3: TGTGCCAGCAGCCAACTAGCACTAGCGGGAGGCACCGAGCAGTACTTC.